Each of the 8 T cell receptor beta chains below was sequenced from the same sample in a study of spatial heterogeneity in lung cancer. Described time point: sample taken at primary tumor resection. Whole RNA was taken from tumor, nontumor lung or frozen PBMC; it was then sequenced unsorted. TCRdb ran MiXCR on the 5' RACE reads and lists one entry per CDR3 protein. The sample lists about 45,000 distinct CDR3 sequences; 12% were seen once. Sequences were derived from PBMCs, sampled at surgery. The receptors were sampled from a female donor with early-stage non-small cell lung cancer.

This clonotype was counted between two and nine times. This chain joins TRBV12-3 or TRBV12-4 and TRBJ2-2; TRBD1 agrees at 7 bases. The ends lost 6 bases at V and 3 bases at J; junction bases unmatched: 7. This CDR3 region has 15 residues. The CDR3 nucleotides read TGTGCCAGCAGCCTGGACAGGCGGGACACCGGGGAGCTGTTTTTT. Protein: CASSLDRRDTGELFF.

This clonotype showed up just a few times. The rearrangement joins TRBV5-4 to TRBJ2-6; 11 positions match TRBD1. Germline lookup yields CDR1 SGHNT and CDR2 YYREEE (reference sequence). V lost 3 bases, J lost 4 bases, and 9 bases stayed unmatched. The CDR3 length is 18 residues. The CDR3 protein is CASSSPGQGVDGANVLTF. DNA of the CDR3: TGTGCCAGCAGCTCCCCGGGACAGGGGGTTGACGGGGCCAACGTCCTGACTTTC.

The CDR3 DNA sequence: TGTGCCAGCAGTTCCGTGGGGGATACGCAGTATTTT. The encoded protein is CASSSVGDTQYF. V is TRBV27 and J is TRBJ2-3; D gene uncertain. The length of the CDR3 is 12 residues. Trimming removed 4 bases from V and 6 bases from J, with 8 bases in between. Germline V gene data show CDR1 as MNHEY and CDR2 as SMNVEV (reference sequence).

The gene calls are TRBV10-2 and TRBJ2-3; 8 nucleotides agree with TRBD2. After removal of 4 bases from V and 6 bases from J, the junction contained 12 bases not matched to a gene. Germline lookup yields CDR1 WSHSY and CDR2 SAAADI. This CDR3 region has 16 residues. CDR3 amino acids: CASSGTSGEGDDTQYF. CDR3 DNA sequence: TGCGCCAGCAGTGGCACTAGCGGCGAGGGGGACGATACGCAGTATTTT.

The rearrangement joins TRBV6-5 to TRBJ2-1; the match to TRBD2 covers 13 bases. The V segment lost 0 bases and the J segment 4 bases; nucleotides outside the gene matches: 6. CDR3 size: 18 residues. Per the germline V gene, CDR1 is MNHEY and CDR2 is SVGAGI. CDR3 DNA sequence: TGTGCCAGCAGTTACTCTTTAGGACTAGCGGGGGATTACAATGAGCAGTTCTTC. As protein: CASSYSLGLAGDYNEQFF.

V is TRBV5-1 and J is TRBJ1-5, with D possibly being TRBD1 (6 bases). The V gene lost 0 bases and the J gene lost 0 bases, with 10 bases spanning the gap. Germline V CDR1 and CDR2: SGHRS, YFSETQ. This CDR3 contains 16 residues. CDR3 in DNA: TGCGCCAGCAGCTTGGCCCCAGGGGTTAGCAATCAGCCCCAGCATTTT. The encoded protein is CASSLAPGVSNQPQHF.

Ten or more counts support this clonotype. The J gene is TRBJ1-1, the V gene TRBV5-6, with unresolved D. Trimming shortened V by 3 bases and J by 3 bases, and 9 bases separated the two germline ends. CDR1 SGHDT and CDR2 YYEEEE come from the germline V gene. The CDR3 is 13 residues long. Here the CDR3 reads CASSSPEHTEAFF. In DNA, the CDR3 is TGTGCCAGCAGCTCCCCAGAGCACACTGAAGCTTTCTTT.

This clonotype was recorded many times. The chain links TRBV10-2 to TRBJ2-3, with D possibly being TRBD2 (5 bases). V dropped 3 bases and J dropped 0 bases, with 13 bases sitting between them. Germline V lookup: CDR1 WSHSY, CDR2 SAAADI. The CDR3 contains 16 residues. DNA of the CDR3: TGCGCCAGCAGTGAATATCTAGCTCCTAGCACAGATACGCAGTATTTT. Protein sequence: CASSEYLAPSTDTQYF.